This T cell receptor beta chain was documented in a study of regulatory T cells in long-lasting Graves disease. Study results and caveats: TCR diversity in persistent Graves' patients was below that of newly diagnosed ones. Because few samples were included, accuracy may have been lower.

This clonotype came up many times. Its specificity is not known. Construction of TCR beta libraries relied on iRepertoire HTBI primers and on Arm-PCR targeting CDR3 regions. Using its own MiXCR run on the multiplex PCR reads, TCRdb lists one record per CDR3 protein. The sample carries about 220,000 distinct CDR3 sequences, roughly 19% recorded once. Time point specified: newly diagnosed GD, antithyroid drugs for less than 3 months. The TCR library was prepared using RNA isolated from PBMCs. These data were likewise used in another study, on T cells in Graves' hyperthyroidism and ophthalmopathy. As that study records: Graves' hyperthyroidism qualified as stable when ophthalmopathy did not progress within 18 months.

The sequencing here drew on peripheral blood mononuclear cells (PBMCs), taken at new diagnosis, from a patient treated with antithyroid drugs. The origin of this receptor is a woman between 25 and 40 years old with Graves disease.

The CDR3 spells CASSLVRSSYNEQFF. The CDR3 bases are TGCGCCAGCAGCTTGGTGCGAAGCTCCTACAATGAGCAGTTCTTC. J is TRBJ2-1 and V is TRBV5-1, with unresolved D. V was clipped by 0 bases and J by 0 bases, with 7 bases between them. Germline loops: CDR1 SGHRS, CDR2 YFSETQ. The CDR3 is made up of 15 amino acids.